This T cell receptor beta chain was obtained from a study of Ad26.COV2.S vaccination and SARS-CoV-2 variants. Unmatched junction bases numbered 7, after V lost 0 bases and J lost 1 base. CDR3 length: 16 amino acids. Germline CDR1 is SGHNT and CDR2 is YYREEE (reference sequence). Clones were sequenced by immunoSEQ multiplex PCR, and TCRdb holds only the in-frame ones, with some missing. The data contain about 94,000 clones, roughly 84% of them singletons. This chain links TRBV5-4 with TRBJ2-7; 7 bases line up with TRBD2. This sample comprised peripheral blood, obtained after recovery from COVID-19. The sequence derives from a human donor who had recovered from COVID-19. CDR3 nucleotides: TGTGCCAGCAGCTTGGCCTTGACTAGCATATCCTACGAGCAGTACTTC. Translation: CASSLALTSISYEQYF.